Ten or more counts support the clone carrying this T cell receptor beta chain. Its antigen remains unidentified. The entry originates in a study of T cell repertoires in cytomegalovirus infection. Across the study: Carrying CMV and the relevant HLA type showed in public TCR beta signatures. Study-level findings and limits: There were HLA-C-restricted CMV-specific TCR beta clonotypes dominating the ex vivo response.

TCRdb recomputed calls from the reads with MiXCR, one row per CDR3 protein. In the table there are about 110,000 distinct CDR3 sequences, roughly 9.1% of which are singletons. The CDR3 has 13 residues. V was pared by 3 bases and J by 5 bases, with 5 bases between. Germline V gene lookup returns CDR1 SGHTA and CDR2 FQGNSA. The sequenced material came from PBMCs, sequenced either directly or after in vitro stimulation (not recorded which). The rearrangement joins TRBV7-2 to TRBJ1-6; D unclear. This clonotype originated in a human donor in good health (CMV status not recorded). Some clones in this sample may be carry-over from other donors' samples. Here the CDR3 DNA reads TGTGCCAGCAGCTTTAAAAATAATTCACCCCTCCACTTT. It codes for CASSFKNNSPLHF.